The 29 T cell receptor beta chains listed next were all sequenced from one sample in a study of blood T cell repertoires in COVID-19. This table comes from immunoSEQ multiplex PCR, and its TCRdb copy is limited to in-frame clones, with some not included. The sample lists hundreds of thousands of clones, around nine tenths seen once, with about 3% in the top ten. Material for sequencing was peripheral blood. The receptors stem from a human donor in a cohort sampled during active COVID-19.

The V gene is TRBV7-9, the J gene TRBJ2-3, with TRBD2 matching 7 bases. CDR1 is SEHNR, CDR2 FQNEAQ, per germline (reference sequence). The length of the CDR3 is 14 residues. V was pared by 5 bases and J by 4 bases, with 6 bases of the junction left unmatched. This chain's CDR3 is CASSPGLPPDTQYF. CDR3 sequence (DNA): TGTGCCAGCAGCCCGGGACTACCCCCAGATACGCAGTATTTT.

The gene calls are TRBV3-1 (or the pseudogene TRBV3-2) and TRBJ1-5, with TRBD1 matching over 7 bases. CDR1 is LGHDT and CDR2 is YNNKEL in the germline V gene (reference sequence). J lost 1 base, V lost 5 bases, and 11 bases had no gene match. The CDR3 loop spans 17 amino acids. The CDR3 region is CASSERNRGWSNQPQHF. The CDR3 DNA reads TGTGCCAGCAGCGAAAGGAACAGGGGTTGGAGCAATCAGCCCCAGCATTTT.

A note on this clone: Other DNA variants within this sample encode the same CDR3. CDR3: CASSLGGPNNEQFF. The CDR3 DNA reads as TGCGCCAGCAGCTTGGGAGGCCCCAACAATGAGCAGTTCTTC. The chain has TRBV5-1 and TRBJ2-1, with D uncertain. CDR3 length: 14 amino acids. V gave up 0 bases and J gave up 5 bases, with 9 bases separating them. Looked up from germline, CDR1 is SGHRS and CDR2 is YFSETQ.

This chain uses TRBV12-2 with TRBJ2-3; the listed D gene, TRBD2, was not tested against the DNA. TRBV12-2 is a documented pseudogene. The CDR3 spans 19 residues. The CDR3 spells CASRLELRGLAGYTDTQYF. The CDR3 bases are TGTGCAAGTCGCTTAGAACTAAGGGGACTAGCGGGATACACAGATACGCAGTATTTT.

J is TRBJ2-5 and V is TRBV5-1, with D tentatively TRBD2 (5 bases). The CDR3 runs 18 residues. Germline lookup yields CDR1 SGHRS and CDR2 YFSETQ. V gave up 4 bases and J gave up 2 bases, with 24 bases separating them. The CDR3 DNA reads as TGCGCCAGCAGCCTCCTCCCTGGGAGCGAACTCCTTCAAGAGACCCAGTACTTC. Its protein is CASSLLPGSELLQETQYF.

This chain links TRBV2 with TRBJ1-4; D perhaps matches TRBD1 (6 bases). V was clipped by 3 bases and J by 8 bases, with 10 bases between them. Germline V lookup: CDR1 SNHLY, CDR2 FYNNEI. The CDR3 length is 13 residues. The CDR3: CASSEDRYEKLFF. CDR3 DNA sequence: TGTGCCAGCAGTGAGGACAGATACGAAAAACTGTTTTTT.

CDR3 residues: CAWSSTGVQAFF. The CDR3 DNA is TGTGCCTGGAGTAGTACAGGGGTTCAAGCTTTCTTT. The chain employs TRBV30 and TRBJ1-1; TRBD1 aligns across 7 bases. With 2 bases clipped from V and 9 bases from J, the junction kept 6 bases outside the gene matches. Germline V gene data show CDR1 as GTSNPN and CDR2 as SVGIG (reference sequence). This CDR3 spans 12 amino acids.

On this clone: This CDR3 is also generated by other DNA sequences in the sample. This rearrangement joins TRBV7-9 to TRBJ2-7; possibly TRBD2 for D (6 bases). The V end lost 3 bases, the J end lost 6 bases, and 9 bases lay between the germline ends. CDR1 and CDR2 (germline): SEHNR, FQNEAQ (reference sequence). The CDR3 covers 12 residues. CDR3 bases: TGTGCCAGCAGCTTTTCCGGGGGCGAGCAGTACTTC. Amino acid sequence: CASSFSGGEQYF.

The chain recombines TRBV28 with TRBJ2-4, with 9 positions matching TRBD1. The CDR3 length is 17 residues. The germline V gene has CDR1 MDHEN and CDR2 SYDVKM. V shed 5 bases, J shed 3 bases, and the junction held 11 bases outside the gene matches. CDR3 residues: CASSEQGASVGKNIQYF. CDR3 in DNA: TGTGCCAGCAGTGAACAGGGGGCGTCCGTTGGCAAAAACATTCAGTACTTC.

This rearrangement joins TRBV6-5 to TRBJ2-1; 7 bases fit TRBD2. Germline CDR1 reads MNHEY; CDR2 reads SVGAGI. The CDR3 runs to 15 residues. V dropped 4 bases and J dropped 9; count of bases not matched to a gene: 12. The CDR3 DNA follows: TGTGCCAGCAGTTTAGTGGGGGGGAGGACCAGTGAGCAGTTCTTC. Translated, it gives CASSLVGGRTSEQFF.

This chain joins TRBV19 and TRBJ2-7, with 9 bases fitting TRBD1. The V gene end was trimmed by 6 bases and the J gene end by 0 bases; junction bases not matched to a gene: 6. This CDR3 is 15 amino acids long. CDR1 LNHDA and CDR2 SQIVND come from the germline V gene (reference sequence). CDR3 in amino acids: CASSVDRGPSYEQYF. The CDR3, as DNA: TGTGCCAGTAGCGTGGACAGGGGACCCTCCTACGAGCAGTACTTC.

V is TRBV3-1 (or the pseudogene TRBV3-2) and J is TRBJ1-2; 10 bases match TRBD1. Germline-derived CDR1 and CDR2 are LGHDT and YNNKEL (reference sequence). The CDR3 is made up of 14 amino acids. The V and J ends lost 2 bases and 5 bases, in that order; junction bases with no gene match: 2. The CDR3 is CASSQRQGAYGYTF. For the CDR3, the DNA is TGTGCCAGCAGCCAAAGACAGGGGGCGTATGGCTACACCTTC.

This chain links TRBV24-1 with TRBJ2-5; 12 bases are a match to TRBD1. In germline, CDR1 is KGHDR, CDR2 SFDVKD. The trim removed 2 bases at V and 4 bases at J, leaving 7 bases unmatched. The CDR3 length is 17 residues. CDR3 DNA: TGTGCCACCAGTGATTACGGGACAGGGGGCGCGGGAGAGACCCAGTACTTC. Its protein product is CATSDYGTGGAGETQYF.

The rearrangement uses TRBV18 and TRBJ1-2, with D perhaps matching TRBD1 (6 bases). The CDR3 totals 13 residues. Between the trimmed V and J ends, which lost 3 bases and 4 bases, there was a span of 9 bases. In germline, CDR1 is KGHSH, CDR2 LQKENI. CDR3 protein: CASSPDSSYGYTF. CDR3 DNA sequence: TGTGCCAGCTCACCGGACAGTTCCTATGGCTACACCTTC.

The V gene is TRBV2, the J gene TRBJ1-5, with D hard to call. The CDR3 contains 12 residues. V was pared by 1 base and J by 14 bases, with 12 bases between. Germline CDR1 SNHLY, CDR2 FYNNEI. CDR3 in DNA: TGTGCCAGCAGTGAAGGGCAACGAAATAAGCATTTT. Encoded protein: CASSEGQRNKHF.

This chain's CDR3 is CASSFNGRVGEQYF. CDR3 coding DNA: TGTGCCAGCAGCTTCAACGGGAGGGTTGGCGAGCAGTACTTC. V gene TRBV11-2 combines with J gene TRBJ2-7, with 8 bases fitting TRBD2. CDR3 length equals 14 residues. CDR1 SGHAT and CDR2 FQNNGV come from the germline V gene. Trimming removed 3 bases from V and 6 bases from J; junction bases left unmatched: 7.

J is TRBJ1-6 and V is TRBV28; the match to TRBD1 covers 7 bases. CDR3 length equals 17 residues. J lost 0 bases, V lost 5 bases, and 7 bases had no gene match. CDR1 and CDR2 (germline): MDHEN, SYDVKM. The CDR3 bases are TGTGCCAGCAGTCCACCAGGGGACAGCTCCTATAATTCACCCCTCCACTTT. This encodes CASSPPGDSSYNSPLHF. The full variable domain, its missing parts supplied by reference TRBV28 and TRBJ1-6, is DVKVTQSSRYLVKRTGEKVFLECVQDMDHENMFWYRQDPGLGLRLIYFSYDVKMKEKGDIPEGYSVSREKKERFSLILESASTNQTSMYLCASSPPGDSSYNSPLHFGNGTRLTVT.

This clone showed up just once. The V and J genes are TRBV3-1 (or the pseudogene TRBV3-2) and TRBJ2-5, with 7 bases identical to TRBD1. Unmatched junction bases numbered 6, after V lost 4 bases and J lost 1 base. Per germline, CDR1 LGHDT and CDR2 YNNKEL (reference sequence). This CDR3 region has 15 residues. The CDR3 reads CASSPRGDSQETQYF. The CDR3 coding sequence is TGTGCCAGCAGCCCCAGAGGGGACAGCCAAGAGACCCAGTACTTC.

The V gene is TRBV5-4, the J gene TRBJ2-5, with 7 bases fitting TRBD1. The J segment lost 2 bases and the V segment lost 4 bases, leaving 5 bases of the junction unmatched. The CDR3 is 14 amino acids. CDR1 and CDR2 (germline): SGHNT, YYREEE (reference sequence). DNA for the CDR3: TGTGCCAGCAGCCCTCTGGACAGGCAAGAGACCCAGTACTTC. It translates to CASSPLDRQETQYF.

This clone was seen a handful of times. The genes are TRBV7-9 and TRBJ1-5; unclear D gene. This CDR3 contains 14 residues. V lost 5 bases and J 3 bases, leaving 11 bases between the germline ends. Germline CDR1 is SEHNR and CDR2 is FQNEAQ (reference sequence). DNA for the CDR3: TGTGCCAGCAGCCCTTCACGGTCCAATCAGCCCCAGCATTTT. Protein product: CASSPSRSNQPQHF.

This sequence joins TRBV2 and TRBJ1-1, with D uncertain. The V and J ends lost 3 bases and 3 bases respectively, with 14 bases between them. Germline V gives CDR1 SNHLY, CDR2 FYNNEI. The CDR3 contains 15 residues. The CDR3 here is CASSENTGWDTEAFF. CDR3 DNA sequence: TGTGCCAGCAGTGAGAACACCGGGTGGGACACTGAAGCTTTCTTT.

The chain links TRBV3-1 (or the pseudogene TRBV3-2) to TRBJ2-7; D might be TRBD1 (5 bases). Germline V gene sequence: CDR1 LGHDT, CDR2 YNNKEL (reference sequence). Trimming pared 1 base from V and 1 base from J, leaving 8 bases between. The CDR3 covers 14 residues. The chain's CDR3 is CASSQAQGSYEQYF. The CDR3 region has the DNA TGTGCCAGCAGCCAAGCCCAGGGATCCTACGAGCAGTACTTC.

This clone was counted once. The chain recombines TRBV15 with TRBJ2-3, with 7 nucleotides matching TRBD2. The ends lost 8 bases at V and 7 bases at J; junction bases unmatched: 21. The CDR3 is made up of 17 amino acids. Germline V CDR1 and CDR2: LNHNV, YYDKDF (reference sequence). The CDR3 region is CATPPQLMREFIYTQYF. In DNA, the CDR3 is TGTGCCACCCCTCCCCAATTAATGCGGGAGTTTATATATACGCAGTATTTT. Based on the CDR3 plus reference TRBV15 and TRBJ2-3, the full variable domain is DAMVIQNPRYQVTQFGKPVTLSCSQTLNHNVMYWYQQKSSQAPKLLFHYYDKDFNNEADTPDNFQSRRPNTSFCFLDIRSPGLGDTAMYLCATPPQLMREFIYTQYFGPGTRLTVL.

The chain uses TRBV2 and TRBJ2-6; 10 bases fit TRBD1. Germline V gene lookup returns CDR1 SNHLY and CDR2 FYNNEI. V lost 1 base, J lost 1 base, and 1 base stayed unmatched. This CDR3 contains 17 residues. CDR3 sequence (DNA): TGTGCCAGCAGTGAAGGGACAGGGGGGTCTGGGGCCAACGTCCTGACTTTC. It is translated as CASSEGTGGSGANVLTF.

The rearrangement joins TRBV7-3 to TRBJ2-1, with D tentatively TRBD2 (5 bases). The V and J ends lost 5 bases and 6 bases respectively, with 14 bases between them. The germline gives CDR1 SGHTA, CDR2 FQGTGA. The CDR3 length is 14 residues. CDR3 loop: CASSPRGASNEQFF. The CDR3 coding sequence is TGTGCCAGCAGCCCCCGGGGAGCGTCCAATGAGCAGTTCTTC.

This chain uses TRBV6-5 with TRBJ2-3, with TRBD1 identical over 8 bases. The junction had 4 bases not matched to a gene; V was cut back by 6 bases and J by 2 bases. CDR1 is MNHEY and CDR2 is SVGAGI in the germline V gene. This CDR3 is built from 14 residues. The CDR3 sequence: CASRWDRSTDTQYF. Written as DNA, the CDR3 is TGTGCCAGCAGATGGGACAGGTCCACAGATACGCAGTATTTT.

V gene TRBV29-1 combines with J gene TRBJ2-5, with a weak D call TRBD2 (6 bases). This CDR3 spans 13 amino acids. In germline, CDR1 is SQVTM, CDR2 ANQGSEA. The germline V and J ends were trimmed by 4 bases and 5 bases, with 14 bases remaining between them. DNA of the CDR3: TGCAGCGTTGCCCAGGGAGGAGATGAGACCCAGTACTTC. It is translated as CSVAQGGDETQYF. Supplemented by reference TRBV29-1 and TRBJ2-5, the full variable domain reads SAVISQKPSRDICQRGTSLTIQCQVDSQVTMMFWYRQQPGQSLTLIATANQGSEATYESGFVIDKFPISRPNLTFSTLTVSNMSPEDSSIYLCSVAQGGDETQYFGPGTRLLVL.

V and J are TRBV6-1 and TRBJ2-1; no definite D call. The CDR3 extends over 13 amino acids. The V and J ends lost 2 bases and 9 bases respectively, with 11 bases between them. The germline V gene encodes CDR1 MNHNS and CDR2 SASEGT. DNA of the CDR3: TGTGCCAGCAGTGAATCCGTTAGAAGTGAGCAGTTCTTC. It is translated as CASSESVRSEQFF.

This chain connects TRBV9 to TRBJ2-6, with a possible D match to TRBD1 (6 bases). The CDR3 covers 15 residues. The V end was cut by 2 bases, the J end by 1 base, with 7 bases between. Germline CDR1 is SGDLS and CDR2 is YYNGEE. As DNA, the CDR3 is TGTGCCAGCAGCGTCAGGGGATCTGGGGCCAACGTCCTGACTTTC. Amino acid sequence: CASSVRGSGANVLTF.